These 26 T cell receptor beta chains share one sample of origin, sequenced in a study of T cell responses to AZD1222 COVID-19 vaccine listed by TCRdb under 2021. The method behind the library was the immunoSEQ multiplex PCR assay. Drawn from immuneACCESS, this table holds only the in-frame rearrangements with V and J called that TCRdb kept. Clones are partly lost; checked studies trace under half to an unresolved V gene and leave the rest unexplained. Here the sample has some 120,000 clones; roughly 90% occur a single time. The ten largest clones represent 4.4% of the sample. In light of the paper, this sample's time point label describes: baseline before first vaccination. The sequenced sample was peripheral blood, obtained on day 0 of AZD1222 vaccination. These receptor sequences come from an adult in good health.

This clone was found a few times. Here the CDR3 reads CASSQQGLAGGSSVFPNEQYF. The CDR3 bases are TGTGCCAGCAGCCAACAGGGACTAGCGGGAGGTTCTTCCGTCTTCCCGAACGAGCAGTACTTC. This chain joins TRBV14 and TRBJ2-7; 15 nucleotides line up with TRBD2. CDR1 is SGHDN, CDR2 FVKESK, per germline. This CDR3 contains 21 residues. The V segment lost 2 bases and the J segment 5 bases; nucleotides outside the gene matches: 19.

This clone has just one count. J is TRBJ1-5 and V is TRBV29-1; 10 bases are a match to TRBD1. The CDR3 spans 14 residues. The junction had 8 bases not matched to a gene; V was cut back by 7 bases and J by 5 bases. Germline V CDR1 and CDR2: SQVTM, ANQGSEA. The CDR3 loop is CSGSSGTGDQPQHF. The CDR3 DNA reads as TGCAGCGGGTCTTCCGGGACAGGGGATCAGCCCCAGCATTTT.

CDR3 nucleotides: TGTGCCAGCAGCCAACGAACGTCTGGACGCACAGATACGCAGTATTTT. Translation gives CASSQRTSGRTDTQYF. The chain uses TRBV3-1 (or the pseudogene TRBV3-2) and TRBJ2-3, with unresolved D. The CDR3 sequence is 16 residues long. Germline-derived CDR1 and CDR2 are LGHDT and YNNKEL (reference sequence). Between the trimmed V and J ends, which lost 2 bases and 1 base, there was a span of 13 bases.

This clone was counted once. The V gene is TRBV27, the J gene TRBJ1-3; D perhaps matches TRBD1 (5 bases). The V gene lost 4 bases and the J gene lost 2 bases, with 6 bases spanning the gap. Germline V lookup: CDR1 MNHEY, CDR2 SMNVEV (reference sequence). There are 13 residues in the CDR3. CDR3: CASSSRAGNTIYF. The CDR3 region has the DNA TGTGCCAGCAGTTCCAGGGCTGGAAACACCATATATTTT.

The gene calls are TRBV19 and TRBJ2-7; possibly TRBD1 for D (5 bases). The V end lost 5 bases, the J end lost 2 bases, and 16 bases lay between the germline ends. This CDR3 comprises 15 residues. The germline CDR1 and CDR2 sequences are LNHDA and SQIVND (reference sequence). CDR3 nucleotide sequence: TGTGCCAGTAGTGGGGCCGGAAACCCAGCCTACGAGCAGTACTTC. As protein: CASSGAGNPAYEQYF.

V is TRBV9 and J is TRBJ1-2, with 8 nucleotides matching TRBD1. Trimming removed 0 bases from V and 4 bases from J; junction bases left unmatched: 8. Germline V gene sequence: CDR1 SGDLS, CDR2 YYNGEE. This CDR3 spans 16 amino acids. The CDR3 loop reads CASSVAQDRAAYGYTF. The CDR3, as DNA: TGTGCCAGCAGCGTAGCCCAGGACAGGGCCGCCTATGGCTACACCTTC.

The chain links TRBV4-1 to TRBJ1-5; no clear D. The CDR3 is made up of 16 amino acids. V lost 0 bases and J 4 bases, leaving 13 bases between the germline ends. Per the germline V gene, CDR1 is MGHRA and CDR2 is YSYEKL. The CDR3: CASSQEFHGVNQPQHF. The CDR3 DNA reads as TGCGCCAGCAGCCAAGAATTTCACGGAGTTAATCAGCCCCAGCATTTT.

The chain has TRBV27 and TRBJ1-1; maybe TRBD1 (5 bases). V was shortened by 7 bases and J by 10 bases, with 22 bases between the two germline ends. Germline V gene lookup returns CDR1 MNHEY and CDR2 SMNVEV (reference sequence). The CDR3 extends over 14 amino acids. The CDR3 DNA reads TGTGCCAGCAAGTCCGGGACGGAGACTGAGGTAGCTTTCTTT. Encoded protein: CASKSGTETEVAFF.

The chain is built from TRBV10-3 and TRBJ1-2; weak D call: TRBD1 (6 bases). Germline V gene sequence: CDR1 ENHRY, CDR2 SYGVKD. The CDR3 contains 12 residues. V was cut by 3 bases and J by 8 bases, with 10 bases left in between. CDR3 sequence (DNA): TGTGCCATCAGTGACTTCAGGGGCGGCTACACCTTC. This encodes CAISDFRGGYTF.

The chain has TRBV11-3 and TRBJ2-2, with D possibly being TRBD1 or TRBD2 (5 bases each). V shed 5 bases and J shed 7 bases, with 14 bases lying between them. The germline CDR1 and CDR2 sequences are SGHNT and YENEEA. The CDR3 runs 14 residues. CDR3: CASSQGTVDGELFF. As DNA, the CDR3 is TGTGCCAGCAGCCAAGGGACGGTGGACGGGGAGCTGTTTTTT.

The rearrangement links TRBV5-1 to TRBJ2-5, with 9 bases identical to TRBD2. Germline V lookup: CDR1 SGHRS, CDR2 YFSETQ. V lost 0 bases and J lost 5; bases outside the gene matches: 5. CDR3 size: 15 residues. Here the CDR3 DNA reads TGCGCCAGCAGCTTGGAGCGGGGGGACGGGGAGACCCAGTACTTC. Its translation is CASSLERGDGETQYF.

This clone appeared a single time. The J gene is TRBJ1-6, the V gene TRBV27; no firm D call. The length of the CDR3 is 9 residues. Germline V gene data show CDR1 as MNHEY and CDR2 as SMNVEV (reference sequence). V shed 9 bases and J shed 12 bases, with 6 bases lying between them. The CDR3 loop reads CASGRPLHF. The CDR3 DNA sequence: TGTGCCAGTGGGAGACCCCTCCACTTT.

The V and J genes are TRBV3-1 (or the pseudogene TRBV3-2) and TRBJ1-4; a possible D gene is TRBD1 (6 bases). The germline V and J ends were trimmed by 4 bases and 3 bases, with 18 bases remaining between them. The CDR3 extends over 17 amino acids. Germline V CDR1 and CDR2: LGHDT, YNNKEL (reference sequence). CDR3 nucleotide sequence: TGTGCCAGCAGCCCGTTTGGGGGGGCGACCCCTAATGAAAAACTGTTTTTT. Translation gives CASSPFGGATPNEKLFF.

The chain links TRBV27 to TRBJ1-5; D ambiguous. Germline CDR1 is MNHEY and CDR2 is SMNVEV (reference sequence). Trimming took off 5 bases at V and 4 bases at J, with 15 bases between the two ends. This CDR3 contains 15 residues. CDR3 in DNA: TGTGCCAGCAGTCCTACCGAGGGTAGGAATCAGCCCCAGCATTTT. It codes for CASSPTEGRNQPQHF.

This clone turned up a few times. The chain is built from TRBV9 and TRBJ2-3, with 9 bases matching TRBD2. The CDR3 contains 17 residues. Trimming at V came to 0 bases and at J to 6 bases, leaving 11 bases not matched to a gene. Germline values: CDR1 SGDLS, CDR2 YYNGEE. The CDR3 DNA is TGTGCCAGCAGCGTAGCTCCAGGCGGGGGGGCCGGGGATACGCAGTATTTT. Its protein is CASSVAPGGGAGDTQYF.

This chain joins TRBV5-6 and TRBJ1-4; D is uncertain. V was clipped by 2 bases and J by 8 bases, with 13 bases between them. CDR1 and CDR2 (germline): SGHDT, YYEEEE. This CDR3 comprises 14 residues. The CDR3 region is CASSLRGLGEKLFF. Here the CDR3 DNA reads TGTGCCAGCAGCTTAAGAGGGCTCGGCGAAAAACTGTTTTTT.

This clone was detected only a few times. This sequence joins TRBV30 and TRBJ1-4, with D possibly matching TRBD1 (5 bases). The CDR3 length is 14 residues. Germline assignment: CDR1 GTSNPN and CDR2 SVGIG (reference sequence). V was cut by 0 bases and J by 6 bases, with 11 bases left in between. Here the CDR3 reads CAWSVTRADEKLFF. The CDR3 DNA reads TGTGCCTGGAGTGTTACCAGGGCGGATGAAAAACTGTTTTTT.

The rearrangement uses TRBV6-6 and TRBJ2-7; no reliable D call. CDR1 MNHNY and CDR2 SVGAGI come from the germline V gene (reference sequence). With 8 bases removed from V and 0 bases from J, the gap between germline ends came to 8 bases. The CDR3 length is 12 residues. The CDR3 bases are TGTGCCAGCCTGGGAAACTCCTACGAGCAGTACTTC. Translated, it gives CASLGNSYEQYF.

V gene TRBV28 combines with J gene TRBJ2-5; TRBD1 is a possible D gene (5 bases). The V end lost 1 base, the J end lost 0 bases, and 9 bases lay between the germline ends. Germline V gene sequence: CDR1 MDHEN, CDR2 SYDVKM. The CDR3 consists of 15 residues. CDR3 amino acids: CASSLFTGHQETQYF. In nucleotides, the CDR3 is TGTGCCAGCAGTTTATTTACAGGTCACCAAGAGACCCAGTACTTC.

The chain joins TRBV10-1 to TRBJ2-7; a weak D match, TRBD1 (5 bases). V shed 0 bases and J shed 6 bases, with 15 bases lying between them. CDR3 length: 15 amino acids. CDR1 is WNHNN, CDR2 SYGVQD, per germline (reference sequence). For the CDR3, the DNA is TGCGCCAGCAGTGAGTCGGACATTGGGTCTCCCGAGCAGTACTTC. Its translation is CASSESDIGSPEQYF.

J is TRBJ2-1 and V is TRBV6-4, with TRBD2 matching over 7 bases. J gave up 12 bases and V 5 bases, and 10 bases lay outside the gene matches. CDR1 is MRHNA, CDR2 SNTAGT, per germline. The CDR3 length is 13 residues. Written as DNA, the CDR3 is TGTGCCAGCAGTCCCGGGACTACCGGGTTGCAGTTCTTC. Translated, it gives CASSPGTTGLQFF.

The chain combines TRBV6-5 with TRBJ1-4; D gene uncertain. This CDR3 has 11 amino acids. The germline V gene encodes CDR1 MNHEY and CDR2 SVGAGI. The V gene lost 4 bases and the J gene lost 4 bases, with 1 base spanning the gap. The DNA for the CDR3 is TGTGCCAGCAGTTTTAATGAAAAACTGTTTTTT. It codes for CASSFNEKLFF.

The chain carries TRBV3-1 (or the pseudogene TRBV3-2) and TRBJ1-1; 9 bases match TRBD1. J lost 5 bases, V lost 2 bases, and 9 bases had no gene match. Germline CDR1 and CDR2: LGHDT and YNNKEL (reference sequence). The CDR3 length is 16 residues. CDR3 DNA: TGTGCCAGCAGCCAATATCCGGGACAGGGTGGAACTGAAGCTTTCTTT. Its translation: CASSQYPGQGGTEAFF.

This clone has just one count. V and J are TRBV4-2 and TRBJ2-1, with TRBD2 matching 16 bases. The CDR3 loop spans 19 amino acids. Per the germline V gene, CDR1 is LGHNA and CDR2 is YNFKEQ. V lost 4 bases, J lost 7 bases, and 13 bases stayed unmatched. CDR3 bases: TGTGCCAGCAGCCTCTTTTGGCCGGGACTAGCGGGGGGGCCGAATGAGCAGTTCTTC. Protein product: CASSLFWPGLAGGPNEQFF.

The chain uses TRBV21-1 and TRBJ1-4. TRBV21-1 is a pseudogene segment. The CDR3 loop spans 17 amino acids. DNA for the CDR3: TGTGCCAGCAGCACCCCATCAGGGGGGGCAACTAATGAAAAACTGTTTTTT. It specifies CASSTPSGGATNEKLFF.

The chain is built from TRBV2 and TRBJ2-3; no clear D gene. Trimming removed 7 bases from V and 2 bases from J, with 13 bases in between. Germline V lookup: CDR1 SNHLY, CDR2 FYNNEI. The CDR3 has 14 residues. The CDR3 DNA sequence: TGTGCCAGCATTTTCTCGCCGACCACAGATACGCAGTATTTT. Its protein product is CASIFSPTTDTQYF.